This record covers a single TCR beta chain. Its antigen is currently unknown. The CDR3 does not close with the conserved phenylalanine or tryptophan, likely indicating a read error. The library came from three nested PCR rounds adapted from ARM-PCR protocols. TCRdb itself ran the multiplex PCR reads through MiXCR, one entry per CDR3 protein. Of approximately 76,000 distinct CDR3 sequences listed, nearly 70% are singletons. The data were taken from a study of tumor and adjacent non-tumor tissue in lung cancer. On the study more broadly: The cohort had roughly 12 adenocarcinoma, 2 squamous cell and 1 small cell patients.

Germline V gene lookup returns CDR1 SGHNT and CDR2 YENEEA. The CDR3 loop spans 15 amino acids. The study, taken as a whole, reports: Higher tumor TCR diversity was associated with shorter survival. In normal lung, the top 100 clones were significantly more dominant than in tumor. Tumor tissue had significantly higher TCR diversity than normal lung.

This sample's RNA came from whole unsorted tissue. The V call is TRBV11-3, the J call TRBJ2-1, with a tentative D call TRBD2 (6 bases). The clonotype was recovered from a woman in her 70s with non-small cell lung cancer. Source material: lung tumor tissue. In DNA form, the CDR3 reads TGCGCCAGCAGCTTATGGGGGATTAGCGGTGGCAAGCAGTTCATC. Translated: CASSLWGISGGKQFI.